Presented here are 24 T cell receptor beta chains from one specimen sequenced in a study of spatial heterogeneity in lung cancer. Time point given: sample taken at primary tumor resection. Without sorting, whole RNA was sequenced from tumor, nontumor lung or frozen PBMC. TCRdb ran MiXCR on the 5' RACE reads and lists one entry per CDR3 protein. The table lists about 38,000 distinct CDR3 sequences, roughly 7.4% of them singletons. This specimen consisted of PBMCs, obtained at surgery. The origin of the receptors is a male donor with early-stage non-small cell lung cancer.

This clonotype occurred a few times. The chain is built from TRBV6-2 or TRBV6-3 and TRBJ1-5, with D uncertain. The CDR3 has 17 residues. V lost 2 bases, J lost 2 bases, and 16 bases lay in between. Germline V CDR1 and CDR2: MNHEY, SVGEGT. CDR3 nucleotides: TGTGCCAGCAGTTACGAGTCCCGGGGTCGGGGCAATCAGCCCCAGCATTTT. Translation: CASSYESRGRGNQPQHF.

The table lists this clonotype with many counts. The CDR3 loop is CASMRGGAKNIQYF. CDR3 nucleotide sequence: TGTGCCAGCATGAGGGGGGGAGCCAAAAACATTCAGTACTTC. The rearrangement links TRBV6-2 or TRBV6-3 to TRBJ2-4, with TRBD2 as a possible D gene (7 bases). The CDR3 spans 14 residues. Germline V gives CDR1 MNHEY, CDR2 SVGEGT. The ends were cut back, 7 bases at V and 0 bases at J, with 10 bases in the middle.

This clonotype was counted at least ten times. This chain connects TRBV7-3 to TRBJ2-2; D uncertain. With 0 bases removed from V and 7 bases from J, the gap between germline ends came to 3 bases. In germline, CDR1 is SGHTA, CDR2 FQGTGA. This CDR3 has 12 amino acids. The CDR3 bases are TGTGCCAGCAGCTTAACGGTCGGGGAGCTGTTTTTT. Amino acids: CASSLTVGELFF.

The chain recombines TRBV7-3 with TRBJ2-5; D perhaps matches TRBD2 (5 bases). From germline, CDR1 is SGHTA and CDR2 FQGTGA. With 5 bases removed from V and 1 base from J, the gap between germline ends came to 11 bases. There are 14 residues in the CDR3. The CDR3, as DNA: TGTGCCAGCAGCGCCTCTAGCCTCCAAGAGACCCAGTACTTC. This encodes CASSASSLQETQYF. Full variable domain (remainder filled in from reference TRBV7-3 and TRBJ2-5): GAGVSQTPSNKVTEKGKYVELRCDPISGHTALYWYRQSLGQGPEFLIYFQGTGAADDSGLPNDRFFAVRPEGSVSTLKIQRTERGDSAVYLCASSASSLQETQYFGPGTRLLVL.

This clonotype was seen ten or more times. The chain carries TRBV20-1 and TRBJ1-2; no reliable D call. CDR3 size: 15 residues. Germline values: CDR1 DFQATT, CDR2 SNEGSKA (reference sequence). Trimming pared 1 base from V and 0 bases from J, leaving 12 bases between. The CDR3 bases are TGCAGTGCTAGAGTTCAGGTCATAGCTAACTATGGCTACACCTTC. Translated: CSARVQVIANYGYTF.

In this sample, this clonotype turned up a few times. The rearrangement joins TRBV20-1 to TRBJ2-1, with TRBD2 matching 7 bases. Germline CDR1 is DFQATT and CDR2 is SNEGSKA (reference sequence). Trimming cost V 0 bases and J 8 bases; bases outside gene matches: 10. The CDR3 totals 15 residues. The CDR3 region is CSARDLRGSLDEQFF. Written as DNA, the CDR3 is TGCAGTGCTAGAGATCTACGCGGGAGTCTTGATGAGCAGTTCTTC.

This clonotype appeared many times. The genes are TRBV5-1 and TRBJ1-1, with 7 bases fitting TRBD1. The CDR3 is 14 amino acids. The junction had 7 bases not matched to a gene; V was cut back by 4 bases and J by 4 bases. Germline V gene data show CDR1 as SGHRS and CDR2 as YFSETQ. The CDR3: CASSDGQVSTEAFF. CDR3 nucleotides: TGCGCCAGCAGCGACGGACAGGTGAGCACTGAAGCTTTCTTT.

The chain uses TRBV27 and TRBJ2-3; TRBD2 matches at 9 bases. Germline V gene sequence: CDR1 MNHEY, CDR2 SMNVEV (reference sequence). The length of the CDR3 is 15 residues. The J segment lost 1 base and the V segment lost 6 bases, leaving 5 bases of the junction unmatched. CDR3 coding DNA: TGTGCCAGCAGACGACTAGCGGACCGCACAGATACGCAGTATTTT. The encoded protein is CASRRLADRTDTQYF.

This clonotype has ten or more counts. The V gene is TRBV20-1, the J gene TRBJ2-1; 7 bases are a match to TRBD2. The CDR3 extends over 14 amino acids. The V and J ends lost 6 bases and 5 bases, in that order; junction bases with no gene match: 10. Germline V gene lookup returns CDR1 DFQATT and CDR2 SNEGSKA (reference sequence). In DNA, the CDR3 is TGCAGTGCCCCCGGGCTAGCGGCCAACAATGAGCAGTTCTTC. Translation: CSAPGLAANNEQFF.

V usage is TRBV14 and J usage is TRBJ1-2; 9 bases match TRBD1. Germline trimming cut 4 bases from V and 6 bases from J; bases unmatched to any gene: 3. CDR1 SGHDN and CDR2 FVKESK come from the germline V gene. This CDR3 comprises 13 residues. This CDR3 is CASSPRTGDGYTF. In DNA form, the CDR3 reads TGTGCCAGCAGCCCCCGGACAGGGGATGGCTACACCTTC.

V and J are TRBV6-5 and TRBJ2-2, with a weak D call TRBD2 (6 bases). Germline loops: CDR1 MNHEY, CDR2 SVGAGI. The CDR3 runs 15 residues. Deletions cut 0 bases from V and 4 bases from J, with 9 bases between. CDR3 in DNA: TGTGCCAGCAGTTACTCGCGCGGGGCCACCGGGGAGCTGTTTTTT. Protein sequence: CASSYSRGATGELFF.

The V gene is TRBV6-2 or TRBV6-3, the J gene TRBJ1-2; D gene ambiguous. Germline V gene sequence: CDR1 MNHEY, CDR2 SVGEGT. With 0 bases removed from V and 2 bases from J, the gap between germline ends came to 19 bases. There are 18 residues in the CDR3. CDR3 in amino acids: CASSYSNNGWIVNYGYTF. The CDR3 DNA reads as TGTGCCAGCAGTTACTCGAATAACGGATGGATAGTAAACTATGGCTACACCTTC.

In regard to this clonotype: This may arise from a read error, as a much more abundant clone is one base away. The V gene is TRBV7-9, the J gene TRBJ2-7, with D tentatively TRBD1 (6 bases). Germline V gene sequence: CDR1 SEHNR, CDR2 FQNEAQ (reference sequence). The CDR3 length is 14 residues. In DNA form, the CDR3 reads TGTGCCAGCAGCTTAGTCCGGGGACACCCCGAGGAGTACTTC. Its translation is CASSLVRGHPEEYF.

This clonotype was detected many times. The chain is built from TRBV7-9 and TRBJ2-7; a possible D gene is TRBD1 (6 bases). V lost 4 bases and J lost 5, with 9 bases in between. Germline assignment: CDR1 SEHNR and CDR2 FQNEAQ (reference sequence). The CDR3 is 12 amino acids. CDR3: CASSSQGHEQYF. CDR3 bases: TGTGCCAGCAGCTCACAGGGTCACGAGCAGTACTTC.

Only a few counts were recorded for this clonotype. The V call is TRBV20-1, the J call TRBJ2-5, with D unclear. Germline-derived CDR1 and CDR2 are DFQATT and SNEGSKA (reference sequence). Trimming stripped 4 bases from V and 4 bases from J, with 10 bases between. This CDR3 has 12 residues. CDR3 sequence (DNA): TGCAGTGCTATTCAAGGCACAGAGACCCAGTACTTC. Translated: CSAIQGTETQYF.

This clonotype was recorded at least ten times. The V call is TRBV27, the J call TRBJ2-7; D is possibly TRBD1 or TRBD2 (5 bases each). The CDR3 extends over 13 amino acids. The germline CDR1 and CDR2 sequences are MNHEY and SMNVEV (reference sequence). Trimming left V 5 bases short and J 3 bases short, with 11 bases between. The DNA for the CDR3 is TGTGCCAGCAGTCGGGGCCGAAGCTACGAGCAGTACGTC. Translated: CASSRGRSYEQYV.

This clonotype was counted at least ten times. The rearrangement uses TRBV4-2 and TRBJ2-1; D is unresolved. The CDR3 extends over 12 amino acids. With 2 bases removed from V and 8 bases from J, the gap between germline ends came to 7 bases. In germline, CDR1 is LGHNA, CDR2 YNFKEQ. The CDR3 DNA reads TGTGCCAGCAGCCAAATCAACTATGAGCAGTTCTTC. Translation: CASSQINYEQFF.

Only a few counts were recorded for this clonotype. V is TRBV6-2 or TRBV6-3 and J is TRBJ2-7; D might be TRBD1 (5 bases). The CDR3 covers 13 residues. V lost 1 base and J lost 6, with 10 bases in between. Germline CDR1 MNHEY, CDR2 SVGEGT. The CDR3 DNA reads as TGTGCCAGCAGTTACTTGCAGGGTAGCGAGCAGTACGTC. It specifies CASSYLQGSEQYV.

V usage is TRBV9 and J usage is TRBJ2-1; D may correspond to TRBD1 or TRBD2 (6 bases each). Germline assignment: CDR1 SGDLS and CDR2 YYNGEE. The CDR3 runs to 15 residues. V was clipped by 4 bases and J by 7 bases, with 18 bases between them. CDR3 sequence reads: CASSLAPGASNEQFF. Here the CDR3 DNA reads TGTGCCAGCAGCCTTGCACCGGGGGCCTCTAATGAGCAGTTCTTC.

This clonotype was seen ten or more times. CDR3 sequence reads: CASSRTWDTSYEQYF. CDR3 nucleotides: TGTGCCAGCAGCCGAACATGGGACACCTCCTACGAGCAGTACTTC. This chain links TRBV6-2 or TRBV6-3 with TRBJ2-7, with D tentatively TRBD1 (6 bases). Germline CDR1 MNHEY, CDR2 SVGEGT. CDR3 length equals 15 residues. Trimming cost V 6 bases and J 0 bases, with 15 bases left between them.

This clonotype has a count of ten or more. The chain couples TRBV24-1 to TRBJ2-1, with TRBD2 matching 10 bases. The CDR3 is 16 amino acids. V gave up 1 base and J gave up 4 bases; unmatched junction bases: 3. From germline, CDR1 is KGHDR and CDR2 SFDVKD. CDR3 sequence (DNA): TGTGCCACCAGTGATTTTGGGACTAGCGCTTACAATGAGCAGTTCTTC. This translates into CATSDFGTSAYNEQFF.

This clonotype appeared a few times. The chain combines TRBV7-8 with TRBJ2-1; 14 nucleotides line up with TRBD2. The germline V gene encodes CDR1 SGHVS and CDR2 FQNEAQ. Unmatched junction bases numbered 3, after V lost 4 bases and J lost 10 bases. The CDR3 totals 14 residues. The DNA for the CDR3 is TGTGCCAGCAGCTGGGGGACTAGCGGGAGAGAGCAGTTCTTC. Translating gives CASSWGTSGREQFF.

This clonotype was seen repeatedly, ten times or more. This chain links TRBV11-3 with TRBJ2-7; 14 bases are shared with TRBD2. Germline CDR1 is SGHNT and CDR2 is YENEEA. The trim removed 4 bases at V and 1 base at J, leaving 3 bases unmatched. The CDR3 is 16 amino acids. CDR3 region: CASSSGLAGVSYEQYV. CDR3 DNA: TGTGCCAGCAGCTCGGGACTAGCGGGGGTTTCCTACGAGCAGTACGTC.

This clonotype has at least ten counts. The chain links TRBV5-1 to TRBJ2-5, with D unresolved. CDR1 is SGHRS, CDR2 YFSETQ, per germline. Trimming pared 3 bases from V and 0 bases from J, leaving 0 bases between. CDR3 length: 11 amino acids. The CDR3 is CASSYQETQYF. DNA for the CDR3: TGCGCCAGCAGCTACCAAGAGACCCAGTACTTC.